Described below is a single TCR beta chain sequence and its context. Germline V lookup: CDR1 LNHDA, CDR2 SQIVND (reference sequence). V trimming: 3 bases; J trimming: 0 bases; junction bases outside the gene matches: 4. This CDR3 is built from 16 residues. The sample is drawn from a study of cytomegalovirus exposure and HLA in healthy donors. The study ran its PCR with 60 Vbeta and 13 Jbeta primers. The method was immunoSEQ multiplex PCR; TCRdb's version includes in-frame clones alone and lacks a portion of them. The sample lists around 150,000 clones; around nine tenths were seen once. The chain couples TRBV19 to TRBJ1-4; the match to TRBD1 covers 7 bases. Input material: PBMCs. The sequence was obtained from a woman under 40 in good health and CMV-seronegative. The CDR3 spells CASSIQGVATNEKLFF. The CDR3, as DNA: TGTGCCAGTAGTATTCAGGGGGTGGCAACTAATGAAAAACTGTTTTTT.